The rows below give T cell receptor beta chains drawn from one sample of a study of beta chain features in type 1 diabetes. This table comes from immunoSEQ multiplex PCR, and its TCRdb copy is limited to in-frame clones, with some not included. The sample has about 620,000 clones; about a sixth are singletons. The specimen was naive CD4+ T cells from blood. The receptors come from a man aged 18 to 30 in good health. Both conserved end residues are part of each CDR3. The D gene is left open where the match is weak. A clone size is listed for some rows: how often the clone was seen (once, few, many), or a class if it is expanded.

few | TRBJ1-2 | TRBV7-9 | TRBD1 | TGTGCCAGCAGCTTAGCCGGGACAGGGGGATTCTATGGCTACACCTTC | CASSLAGTGGFYGYTF
few | TRBJ1-3 | TRBV2 | . | TGTGCCAGCAGTGAAGGCGGGGGTGGAAACACCATATATTTT | CASSEGGGGNTIYF
few | TRBJ2-7 | TRBV18 | TRBD1 | TGTGCCAGCTCACCCCGGGACAGCTACGAGCAGTACTTC | CASSPRDSYEQYF
few | TRBJ1-4 | TRBV29-1 | TRBD1 | TGCAGCGTCAGGGGGATTGGGGAAAAACTGTTTTTT | CSVRGIGEKLFF
. | TRBJ1-1 | TRBV5-1 | . | TGCGCCAGCAGCCCACCCCGGTCGCCGAACACTGAAGCTTTCTTT | CASSPPRSPNTEAFF
. | TRBJ1-1 | TRBV15 | . | TGTGCCACCAGCAGAGATAAGTCCGGGAACACTGAAGCTTTCTTT | CATSRDKSGNTEAFF
few | TRBJ1-5 | TRBV6-4 | TRBD1 | TGTGCCAGCAGTGACGAGGGAGGGACAGGGGACTTCAATCAGCCCCAGCATTTT | CASSDEGGTGDFNQPQHF
. | TRBJ1-2 | TRBV30 | . | TGTGCCTGGAGTAGGGGGGATGACTATGGCTACACCTTC | CAWSRGDDYGYTF
. | TRBJ2-3 | TRBV5-1 | . | TGCGCCAGCAGCTTGGAAGGAGGGGAGAATACGCAGTATTTT | CASSLEGGENTQYF
. | TRBJ1-3 | TRBV9 | . | TGTGCCAGCAGCGTGTCAGGGTCTGGAAACACCATATATTTT | CASSVSGSGNTIYF
. | TRBJ2-7 | TRBV27 | TRBD2 | TGTGCCAGCAGTTTAAGGCGGGAGGGATACGAGCAGTACTTC | CASSLRREGYEQYF
. | TRBJ1-1 | TRBV18 | TRBD1 | TGTGCCAGCTCACCAACTATCGGGACAGAGAACACTGAAGCTTTCTTT | CASSPTIGTENTEAFF
few | TRBJ1-1 | TRBV14 | TRBD1 | TGTGCCAGCAGCCAAACAGGGGTCACTGAAGCTTTCTTT | CASSQTGVTEAFF
. | TRBJ2-2 | TRBV18 | . | TGTGCCAGCTCACCGGACAGGAACACCGGGGAGCTGTTTTTT | CASSPDRNTGELFF
few | TRBJ1-2 | TRBV30 | . | TGTGCCTGGAGTCCTCCGACTTATGGCTACACCTTC | CAWSPPTYGYTF
few | TRBJ1-2 | TRBV30 | . | TGTGCCTGGAGTGACTTCACCTTC | CAWSDFTF
few | TRBJ2-7 | TRBV9 | TRBD2 | TGTGCCAGCGCTCCGGGGGGAATGGACTTGCACGAGCAGTACTTC | CASAPGGMDLHEQYF
few | TRBJ2-6 | TRBV27 | . | TGTGCCAGCAGTTTGACCAGGGTAACTGGGGCCAACGTCCTGACTTTC | CASSLTRVTGANVLTF
. | TRBJ1-2 | TRBV18 | . | TGTGCCAGCTCACCGGGCCAGAGCTATGGCTACACCTTC | CASSPGQSYGYTF
few | TRBJ2-1 | TRBV7-2 | . | TGTGCCAGCAGCTTAGCGAGAGAGAATGAGCAGTTCTTC | CASSLARENEQFF
few | TRBJ1-2 | TRBV7-2 | TRBD1 | TGTGCCAGCAGCGTCGACAGGGGACAGGGTGGCTACACCTTC | CASSVDRGQGGYTF
once | TRBJ1-4 | TRBV7-8 | . | TGTGCCAGCAGCTCACCAACCCGTAATGAAAAACTGTTTTTT | CASSSPTRNEKLFF
few | TRBJ2-1 | TRBV30 | TRBD1 | TGTGCCTGGGGGAGACAGGGAATCGGTGAGCAGTTCTTC | CAWGRQGIGEQFF
few | TRBJ2-3 | TRBV6-5 | . | TGTGCCAGCTCCCCTCTAGGGCGGGTCACAGATACGCAGTATTTT | CASSPLGRVTDTQYF